This is a list of T cell receptor beta chains from one sample in a study of cytomegalovirus exposure and HLA in healthy donors. Assay used: immunoSEQ multiplex PCR; TCRdb lists only in-frame clones, some missing. The profile shows about 55,000 clones, around 78% of them singletons. Input material: PBMCs. Receptor source: a female donor in good health and CMV-seronegative. The CDR3 runs from the conserved cysteine through the conserved F or W. A D gene is named only where the DNA matches it firmly. The size field is filled for only some rows; it gives once, few, many or a size class.

cdr3_aa cdr3_nt j_call d_call clone_size v_call
CASSLTGGQGEQFF TGTGCCAGCAGCTTAACGGGGGGGCAGGGTGAGCAGTTCTTC TRBJ2-1 . . TRBV7-3
CASSLAPQRRETQYF TGTGCCAGCAGCTTAGCGCCCCAGAGGAGGGAGACCCAGTACTTC TRBJ2-5 . . TRBV7-2
CASSADREGNQPQHF TGTGCCAGCAGCGCGGACAGGGAAGGGAATCAGCCCCAGCATTTT TRBJ1-5 TRBD1 . TRBV7-9
CASSVYGQGLPSTDTQYF TGTGCCAGCAGCGTATATGGACAGGGGCTACCTAGCACAGATACGCAGTATTTT TRBJ2-3 TRBD1 . TRBV9
CASSFPGQGKDEQYF TGTGCCAGCAGCTTTCCGGGACAGGGAAAGGACGAGCAGTACTTC TRBJ2-7 TRBD1 . TRBV5-5
CASSSLGTPTETQYF TGCGCCAGCAGCTCGTTAGGGACTCCTACGGAGACCCAGTACTTC TRBJ2-5 . few TRBV4-1
CASSLGRLAGVNEQFF TGTGCCAGCAGCTTAGGAAGGCTAGCGGGGGTGAATGAGCAGTTCTTC TRBJ2-1 TRBD2 . TRBV7-3
CASSLALRYEQYF TGTGCCAGCAGCTTAGCCTTGAGGTACGAGCAGTACTTC TRBJ2-7 . . TRBV7-9
CAWGTRGFGQTYEQYF TGTGCCTGGGGCACGAGGGGCTTCGGACAGACCTACGAGCAGTACTTC TRBJ2-7 . . TRBV30
CASSSTGGADRGAFF TGTGCCAGCAGCTCCACAGGGGGCGCCGATCGAGGAGCTTTCTTT TRBJ1-1 TRBD1 few TRBV7-2
CASSYSPGGGGYGYTF TGTGCCAGCAGTTACTCGCCAGGGGGTGGTGGCTATGGCTACACCTTC TRBJ1-2 TRBD1 . TRBV6-5
CASSSRGKSNAYEQYF TGCGCCAGCAGCTCCCGAGGGAAATCCAATGCCTACGAGCAGTACTTC TRBJ2-7 . . TRBV5-1
CASSIERASQPQHF TGTGCCAGTAGTATAGAGAGGGCATCCCAGCCCCAGCATTTT TRBJ1-5 . few TRBV19
CASSPDRDKGGEQYF TGTGCCAGCAGCCCAGACAGGGACAAGGGCGGGGAGCAGTACTTC TRBJ2-7 TRBD1 once TRBV7-9
CASSLGVGTEAFF TGTGCCAGCAGCCTGGGAGTGGGCACTGAAGCTTTCTTT TRBJ1-1 . . TRBV9
CASSIGGRPNYGYTF TGTGCCAGTAGTATTGGCGGGAGACCTAACTATGGCTACACCTTC TRBJ1-2 . . TRBV19
CAWNPKDIYGYTF TGTGCCTGGAACCCTAAGGACATTTATGGCTACACCTTC TRBJ1-2 . . TRBV30
CASSQGPPGEETQYF TGTGCCAGCAGTCAAGGGCCCCCGGGGGAAGAGACCCAGTACTTC TRBJ2-5 . . TRBV2
CASSSPGLPNNQQFF TGTGCCAGCAGTTCCCCTGGACTGCCGAACAATCAGCAGTTCTTC TRBJ2-1 . . TRBV6-6
CASSPNRGGESTEAFF TGTGCCAGTAGTCCTAACCGGGGCGGGGAGAGCACTGAAGCTTTCTTT TRBJ1-1 . few TRBV19
CASSYRGQLNTEAFF TGTGCCAGCAGTTACCGGGGACAGTTAAACACTGAAGCTTTCTTT TRBJ1-1 TRBD1 . TRBV6-5
CASSPIGQGTEAFF TGTGCCAGTAGCCCCATTGGGCAGGGGACTGAAGCTTTCTTT TRBJ1-1 . . TRBV19
CASSPLTSGGPQETQYF TGTGCCAGCTCACCACTGACTAGCGGGGGGCCCCAAGAGACCCAGTACTTC TRBJ2-5 TRBD2 . TRBV18
CASSIPGSSGYTF TGTGCCAGCAGCATCCCGGGATCCAGTGGCTACACCTTC TRBJ1-2 . . TRBV7-2
CAISGLGNTIYF TGTGCCATCAGCGGTCTTGGAAACACCATATATTTT TRBJ1-3 . . TRBV10-3
CASSQVAGAYNEQFF TGTGCCAGCAGCCAAGTAGCGGGGGCGTACAATGAGCAGTTCTTC TRBJ2-1 TRBD2 few TRBV14
CASSVSPQGEQFF TGTGCCAGCAGCGTAAGTCCGCAGGGTGAGCAGTTCTTC TRBJ2-1 . . TRBV9
CASTAGGGHTGELFF TGTGCCAGCACAGCTGGGGGGGGGCACACCGGGGAGCTGTTTTTT TRBJ2-2 . . TRBV6-5
CASSLGGGGPSYEQYF TGCGCCAGCAGCTTGGGGGGAGGGGGGCCCTCCTACGAGCAGTACTTC TRBJ2-7 . . TRBV5-1
CATSSPGGWGGTIYF TGTGCCACCAGCAGCCCAGGGGGATGGGGTGGCACCATATATTTT TRBJ1-3 TRBD1 . TRBV15
CASSSGSLSTDTQYF TGTGCCAGCAGCTCAGGCAGCCTCAGCACAGATACGCAGTATTTT TRBJ2-3 . . TRBV7-8
CAWSFRGQAFSGNTIYF TGTGCCTGGAGTTTCAGGGGACAGGCCTTCTCTGGAAACACCATATATTTT TRBJ1-3 TRBD1 . TRBV30
CASSLGGRVGNQPQHF TGTGCCAGCAGCTTAGGGGGCAGGGTAGGTAATCAGCCCCAGCATTTT TRBJ1-5 . . TRBV7-2
CASSLTRVEAFF TGTGCCAGCAGCTTAACCAGGGTAGAAGCTTTCTTT TRBJ1-1 . few TRBV5-8
CASSTTGDPVSYNEQFF TGTGCCAGTAGTACCACGGGGGACCCAGTGTCCTACAATGAGCAGTTCTTC TRBJ2-1 . once TRBV19
CASSLEGFATDTQYF TGCGCCAGCAGCTTGGAGGGGTTTGCCACAGATACGCAGTATTTT TRBJ2-3 . . TRBV5-1
CAWSGGVHTEAFF TGTGCCTGGAGTGGTGGAGTACACACTGAAGCTTTCTTT TRBJ1-1 . . TRBV30
CASCPTGLFSTEAFF TGTGCCAGTTGTCCGACAGGGCTCTTCTCCACTGAAGCTTTCTTT TRBJ1-1 TRBD1 . TRBV19
CASSVHPGAEAFF TGTGCCAGCAGTGTCCACCCGGGGGCTGAAGCTTTCTTT TRBJ1-1 . . TRBV2
CASSLYTGLEGNSPLHF TGTGCCAGCAGTTTATACACGGGGCTGGAGGGTAATTCACCCCTCCACTTT TRBJ1-6 . . TRBV28
CASARPRTGVSGANVLTF TGCGCCAGCGCCCGCCCCCGGACAGGGGTTTCTGGGGCCAACGTCCTGACTTTC TRBJ2-6 TRBD1 . TRBV4-1
CASSHSGSPLSEAFF TGCGCCAGCAGCCACTCCGGGTCCCCTCTTTCTGAAGCTTTCTTC TRBJ1-1 . . TRBV4-3
CASSYSGGEEYF TGTGCCAGCAGTTACTCTGGGGGGGAGGAGTACTTC TRBJ2-7 TRBD2 . TRBV6-5
CASSASSGQSYEQYF TGTGCCAGCAGCGCCTCCTCGGGACAGTCCTACGAGCAGTACTTC TRBJ2-7 TRBD1 . TRBV9
CASSAEGGRWETQYF TGCGCCAGCAGCGCGGAGGGGGGGCGCTGGGAGACCCAGTACTTC TRBJ2-5 . . TRBV5-1
CASSIGRSNQPQHF TGTGCCAGTAGTATAGGCAGGAGCAATCAGCCCCAGCATTTT TRBJ1-5 . . TRBV19
CASTSPGSGANVLTF TGTGCCAGCACCTCCCCGGGCTCTGGGGCCAACGTCCTGACTTTC TRBJ2-6 . few TRBV6-5